A single sample is the source of the 8 T cell receptor beta chains below, sequenced in a study of CD8 T cells in Susac syndrome (dated by TCRdb to 2018 to 2020). The library was obtained by the immunoSEQ multiplex PCR assay. RNA was extracted using the RNeasy kit, and roughly 0.45 to 1 ug of the RNA was reverse transcribed with random hexamers. TCRdb reran the public reads through fastp at Q25 and MiXCR, keeping productive beta chains. A single entry per CDR3 protein holds the most common genes and DNA from its merged rows. This sample comprises 150,000 to 200,000 distinct CDR3 sequences, 94% of them detected only once. The ten top clones hold roughly 0.099% of the sample. Sequencing was performed on CD4+ T cells from PBMCs. Receptors originate from a human donor with multiple sclerosis.

The V call is TRBV4-3, the J call TRBJ2-6; D tentatively fits TRBD1 or TRBD2 (5 bases each). Germline CDR1 LGHNA, CDR2 YSLEER. V lost 1 base and J 2 bases, leaving 6 bases between the germline ends. The CDR3 has 15 amino acids. The CDR3 nucleotides are TGCGCCAGCAGCCAAGGAGGGGCTGGGGCCAACGTCCTGACTTTC. Translated: CASSQGGAGANVLTF.

The V gene is TRBV9, the J gene TRBJ1-6, with unresolved D. V was pared by 0 bases and J by 9 bases, with 10 bases between. This CDR3 comprises 14 residues. Per germline, CDR1 SGDLS and CDR2 YYNGEE. DNA for the CDR3: TGTGCCAGCAGCGTAGCGGGAGGTACTTCACCCCTCCACTTT. It translates to CASSVAGGTSPLHF.

The chain uses TRBV7-9 and TRBJ1-2; 7 bases line up with TRBD1. This CDR3 comprises 14 residues. CDR1 and CDR2 from the germline V gene are SEHNR and FQNEAQ (reference sequence). The ends lost 3 bases at V and 3 bases at J; junction bases unmatched: 4. CDR3 nucleotide sequence: TGTGCCAGCAGCTTTGGGCAGGGGGACTATGGCTACACCTTC. It codes for CASSFGQGDYGYTF.

This chain uses TRBV27 with TRBJ1-3; maybe TRBD1 (5 bases). The CDR3 extends over 14 amino acids. The V gene's germline CDR1 is MNHEY and CDR2 SMNVEV (reference sequence). Trimming took 6 bases from V and 7 from J, leaving 16 bases between them. CDR3 amino acids: CASSLPATVNTIYF. In nucleotides, the CDR3 is TGTGCCAGCAGCCTACCTGCGACAGTTAACACCATATATTTT.

The gene calls are TRBV27 and TRBJ2-3; D is unresolved. The CDR3 spans 17 residues. Germline V lookup: CDR1 MNHEY, CDR2 SMNVEV (reference sequence). Trimming shortened V by 2 bases and J by 3 bases, and 18 bases separated the two germline ends. The CDR3 loop reads CASSLGLASLVTDTQYF. CDR3 nucleotide sequence: TGTGCCAGCAGTTTAGGATTAGCTTCTTTAGTTACAGATACGCAGTATTTT.

The rearrangement uses TRBV28 and TRBJ2-1; D gene unclear. CDR3 length: 14 residues. Germline V gives CDR1 MDHEN, CDR2 SYDVKM. The CDR3 sequence: CATKGSSSYNEQFF. The DNA of the CDR3 is TGTGCTACGAAGGGCTCGAGCTCCTACAATGAGCAGTTCTTC. Filled out from reference TRBV28 and TRBJ2-1, the complete variable domain reads DVKVTQSSRYLVKRTGEKVFLECVQDMDHENMFWYRQDPGLGLRLIYFSYDVKMKEKGDIPEGYSVSREKKERFSLILESASTNQTSMYLCATKGSSSYNEQFFGPGTRLTVL.

For this clonotype: The junction departs from the called germline gene at one end, perhaps through a read error. This sequence joins TRBV19 and TRBJ2-7; 8 nucleotides line up with TRBD1. Germline values: CDR1 LNHDA, CDR2 SQIVND (reference sequence). This CDR3 has 13 residues. The CDR3 here is CASSVDRGSEQYF. DNA of the CDR3: TGTGCCAGTAGTGTAGACAGGGGCAGCGAGCAGTACTTC. Variable domain in full (rest from reference TRBV19 and TRBJ2-7): DGGITQSPKYLFRKEGQNVTLSCEQNLNHDAMYWYRQDPGQGLRLIYYSQIVNDFQKGDIAEGYSVSREKKESFPLTVTSAQKNPTAFYLCASSVDRGSEQYFGPGTRLTVT.

This sequence joins TRBV18 and TRBJ2-7; 9 positions match TRBD2. CDR3 length: 15 amino acids. Germline trimming cut 3 bases from V and 5 bases from J; bases unmatched to any gene: 8. CDR1 is KGHSH and CDR2 is LQKENI in the germline V gene. The CDR3 region is CASSPLGLAGDEQYF. CDR3 nucleotides: TGTGCCAGCTCACCGCTGGGACTAGCCGGGGACGAGCAGTACTTC.